These 2 T cell receptor beta chains came from one sample sequenced in a study of preoperative IRX-2 immunotherapy in early breast cancer. Repertoires were generated with immunoSEQ multiplex PCR, while TCRdb's copy carries only in-frame clones and drops some. The data show roughly 27,000 clones, 82% seen once. Specified treatment: preoperative locoregional IRX-2 cytokine immunotherapy. This material was acquired from a patient treated with IRX-2 immunotherapy. The receptors originated from a human donor with breast cancer.

The DNA for the CDR3 is TGCGCCAGCAGACGATCTCTTCGACAGTCTAACTATGGCTACACCTTC. Its protein product is CASRRSLRQSNYGYTF. The chain joins TRBV5-1 to TRBJ1-2; D is possibly TRBD1 (5 bases). There are 16 residues in the CDR3. Germline V gives CDR1 SGHRS, CDR2 YFSETQ. The V and J ends lost 5 bases and 0 bases respectively, with 17 bases between them.

The chain employs TRBV6-8 and TRBJ2-1, with no clear D. CDR3 length: 16 amino acids. Germline-derived CDR1 and CDR2 are MNHGY and SAAAGT. V was pared by 0 bases and J by 2 bases, with 11 bases between. This CDR3 reads CASSYSATIPYNEQFF. CDR3 nucleotide sequence: TGTGCCAGCAGTTACTCGGCTACCATACCCTACAATGAGCAGTTCTTC.